A selection of T cell receptor beta chains follows, all from one sample in a study of blood T cell repertoires in COVID-19. TCRdb's copy holds only in-frame clones and misses some; the assay was immunoSEQ multiplex PCR. Of approximately 70,000 clones listed, more than 75% were seen once; the top ten hold roughly 6.3%. Input material: peripheral blood. The source of these receptors is a woman in her sixties or seventies with acute or convalescent COVID-19. CDR3s include the opening cysteine and the closing phenylalanine or tryptophan. The order of the fields is D gene, J gene, CDR3 length, V gene, clone size, CDR3 DNA, CDR3 protein. D genes are given only for firm matches. Clone size is given for some rows only: seen once, a few or many times, or a class if the clone is expanded.

d_gene: TRBD2
j_gene: TRBJ2-1
len: 15
v_gene: TRBV2
abundance: .
CDR3nt: TGTGCCAGGGGCGGGGGGACTAGCGGCTACAATGAGCAGTTCTTC
CDR3aa: CARGGGTSGYNEQFF

d_gene: .
j_gene: TRBJ1-1
len: 13
v_gene: TRBV10-1
abundance: .
CDR3nt: TGCGCCAGCAGTTTGCAGCGGAACACTGAAGCTTTCTTT
CDR3aa: CASSLQRNTEAFF

d_gene: .
j_gene: TRBJ2-5
len: 17
v_gene: TRBV9
abundance: .
CDR3nt: TGTGCCAGCAGCGTAGACGGGGCGGGGAGTAATCAAGAGACCCAGTACTTC
CDR3aa: CASSVDGAGSNQETQYF

d_gene: .
j_gene: TRBJ1-4
len: 15
v_gene: TRBV5-1
abundance: .
CDR3nt: TGCGCCAGCAGCTTGGACAGCCTTTCTAATGAAAAACTGTTTTTT
CDR3aa: CASSLDSLSNEKLFF

d_gene: .
j_gene: TRBJ1-4
len: 15
v_gene: TRBV25-1
abundance: .
CDR3nt: TGTGCCAGCAGTGACTCCCTATTCACGGGGGAAAAACTGTTTTTT
CDR3aa: CASSDSLFTGEKLFF

d_gene: TRBD1
j_gene: TRBJ1-1
len: 14
v_gene: TRBV6-6
abundance: few
CDR3nt: TGTGCCAGCAGCCCGGACAGGATGAACACTGAAGCTTTCTTT
CDR3aa: CASSPDRMNTEAFF

d_gene: .
j_gene: TRBJ2-2
len: 17
v_gene: TRBV5-1
abundance: .
CDR3nt: TGCGCCAGCAGCTGGAGGGCGGACCAAGCGAACACCGGGGAGCTGTTTTTT
CDR3aa: CASSWRADQANTGELFF

d_gene: TRBD1
j_gene: TRBJ1-6
len: 16
v_gene: TRBV23-1
abundance: .
CDR3nt: TGCGCCAGCAGTACAGGGGGCGCAAGGTATAGGTCACCCCTCCACTTT
CDR3aa: CASSTGGARYRSPLHF

d_gene: .
j_gene: TRBJ2-1
len: 13
v_gene: TRBV4-1
abundance: few
CDR3nt: TGCGCCAGCAGCCCCGCTTTCACTCGGGAGCAGTTCTTC
CDR3aa: CASSPAFTREQFF

d_gene: TRBD1
j_gene: TRBJ1-2
len: 15
v_gene: TRBV28
abundance: once
CDR3nt: TGTGCCAGCAGTTTAAGGGGACAGGGGTTAGCTGGCTACACCTTC
CDR3aa: CASSLRGQGLAGYTF

d_gene: TRBD1
j_gene: TRBJ1-3
len: 16
v_gene: TRBV18
abundance: .
CDR3nt: TGTGCCAGCTCACCTACCGGGACAGGGGTTGGAAACACCATATATTTT
CDR3aa: CASSPTGTGVGNTIYF

d_gene: .
j_gene: TRBJ1-1
len: 13
v_gene: TRBV7-9
abundance: .
CDR3nt: TGTGCCTTTCAGGCGGGAGCGAACACTGAAGCTTTCTTT
CDR3aa: CAFQAGANTEAFF

d_gene: TRBD1
j_gene: TRBJ2-5
len: 15
v_gene: TRBV6-2/TRBV6-3
abundance: .
CDR3nt: TGTGCCAGCAGTTACAGTTGGACAGGGTTCGAGACCCAGTACTTC
CDR3aa: CASSYSWTGFETQYF

d_gene: .
j_gene: TRBJ1-1
len: 15
v_gene: TRBV7-9
abundance: .
CDR3nt: TGTGCCAGCAGCTCACCGGACAGCATGAACACTGAAGCTTTCTTT
CDR3aa: CASSSPDSMNTEAFF

d_gene: .
j_gene: TRBJ1-1
len: 18
v_gene: TRBV21-1
abundance: once
CDR3nt: TGTGCCAGCAGCCCCCGGGGAGGGCATAATCTCATGAACACTGAAGCTTTCTTT
CDR3aa: CASSPRGGHNLMNTEAFF

d_gene: .
j_gene: TRBJ1-2
len: 13
v_gene: TRBV5-1
abundance: few
CDR3nt: TGCGCCAGCAGCTTGAATATCGGGGAGGGCTACACCTTC
CDR3aa: CASSLNIGEGYTF

d_gene: .
j_gene: TRBJ1-3
len: 14
v_gene: TRBV24-1
abundance: .
CDR3nt: TGTGCCACCAGTGATTGGCAGACTGGAAACACCATATATTTT
CDR3aa: CATSDWQTGNTIYF

d_gene: .
j_gene: TRBJ2-5
len: 15
v_gene: TRBV27
abundance: .
CDR3nt: TGTGCCAGCAGTTCCTCCCGACAGCTCCAAGAGACCCAGTACTTC
CDR3aa: CASSSSRQLQETQYF

d_gene: .
j_gene: TRBJ2-7
len: 12
v_gene: TRBV12-3/TRBV12-4
abundance: .
CDR3nt: TGTGCCAGCAGGGTCGGCTCCTACGAGCAGTACTTC
CDR3aa: CASRVGSYEQYF

d_gene: TRBD1
j_gene: TRBJ1-5
len: 15
v_gene: TRBV7-8
abundance: .
CDR3nt: TGTGCCAGCAGCTCCGGGGACAGGGCGGGACAGCCCCAGCATTTT
CDR3aa: CASSSGDRAGQPQHF

d_gene: .
j_gene: TRBJ1-1
len: 15
v_gene: TRBV6-6
abundance: .
CDR3nt: TGTGCCAGCGCCTCCGAGAGCTTTTCGAACACTGAAGCTTTCTTT
CDR3aa: CASASESFSNTEAFF

d_gene: TRBD1
j_gene: TRBJ1-2
len: 13
v_gene: TRBV6-6
abundance: .
CDR3nt: TGTGCCAGCAGTGATCCGACAGGGGGAGGCTACACCTTC
CDR3aa: CASSDPTGGGYTF